Reported below is one T cell receptor (beta chain). The target antigen is unknown. The CDR3 has 11 amino acids. CDR1 MNHNY and CDR2 SVGAGI come from the germline V gene (reference sequence). The V end was cut by 6 bases, the J end by 6 bases, with 7 bases between. Repeated repertoire sampling spanned the course of chemoradiotherapy. This record comes from a study of chemoradiotherapy in HPV16-positive cancers. General study points: Functional assays defining HPV-specific T cells used only a couple of HPV16-positive patients. Candidate HPV-specific clones and E7-related TCR motifs grew in tumor during treatment. HPV-responsive T-cell expansion during chemoradiotherapy was linked to improved recurrence-free survival in HPV16-positive patients.

TCRdb's table, derived via immunoSEQ multiplex PCR, lists solely in-frame clones and lacks some. Of fewer than 20,000 clones detected, around 70% appear once; the ten largest clones hold around 7.6%. Material: tumor tissue, obtained from a patient who underwent chemoradiotherapy. The receptor comes from a human donor with HPV-associated anogenital cancer. J is TRBJ2-3 and V is TRBV6-6, with a possible D match to TRBD1 (5 bases). The CDR3 protein is CASSYRDTQYF. The CDR3 DNA reads TGTGCCAGCAGCTACAGGGATACGCAGTATTTT.